The clone carrying this TCR beta chain was found many times. Its antigen is as yet unknown. Trimming took off 6 bases at V and 0 bases at J, with 6 bases between the two ends. The germline V gene encodes CDR1 LGHDT and CDR2 YNNKEL (reference sequence). CDR3 length equals 13 residues. The source of the sample is a study of human T cells and chemical hapten exposure. Study-wide findings and caveats: Relative to control repertoires, expanded TCRs gave rise to significantly more large CDR3 similarity clusters. TCRs at a frequency above 1 in 1000 stayed unchanged with DPC sensitization.

Time point noted: pre-sensitization, week 0. Noted treatment: therapeutic diphenylcyclopropenone sensitization with weekly scalp DPC. TCRdb processed the RACE reads anew with MiXCR; each CDR3 protein has one entry. Here the sample spans about 89,000 distinct CDR3 sequences, under 14% being singletons. Sequenced here: whole blood, sampled in connection with sensitization to the hapten diphenylcyclopropenone (DPC). The sequence derives from a woman aged 55 to 70 with alopecia areata. Some clones in this sample may be carry-over from other donors' samples. This chain connects TRBV3-1 to TRBJ2-1, with no clear D. The DNA of the CDR3 is TGTGCCAGCAGTAGGAGCTCCTACAATGAGCAGTTCTTC. Translated: CASSRSSYNEQFF.